A selection of T cell receptor beta chains follows, all from one sample in a study of T-cell memory formation after mild COVID-19. TCRdb analysed the 5' RACE reads with MiXCR anew, one entry per CDR3 protein. Of 300,000 to 350,000 distinct CDR3 sequences in the sample, roughly a fifth are singletons; the top ten hold under 25%. Sequences were obtained from PBMCs or a T cell subset sorted from them (not recorded which). Receptors originate from a man between 18 and 35 years old who had mild COVID-19 (a few samples of this study predate the infection). Cell type and time point are not known. Both conserved end residues are part of each CDR3. Each record gives: J gene, clone size, V gene, D gene, CDR3 protein, CDR3 DNA. The D gene is left open where the match is weak. A row's size may be missing; if present it is once, few, many or a size class.

TRBJ2-5,.,TRBV14,TRBD2,CASSQGFMRGGRETQYF,TGTGCCAGCAGCCAAGGATTCATGCGGGGGGGCCGAGAGACCCAGTACTTC
TRBJ2-5,few,TRBV18,.,CASSPRSRAGQETQYF,TGTGCCAGCTCACCAAGGTCGAGGGCGGGCCAAGAGACCCAGTACTTC
TRBJ1-6,.,TRBV5-1,.,CASGARPDSPLHF,TGCGCCAGCGGCGCCAGACCTGATTCACCCCTCCACTTT
TRBJ1-2,few,TRBV7-2,.,CASSLVGGLNYGYTF,TGTGCCAGCAGCTTAGTGGGGGGCCTCAACTATGGCTACACCTTC
TRBJ1-1,.,TRBV6-5,TRBD1,CASTRTGFGNTEAFF,TGTGCCAGCACCCGGACAGGTTTCGGGAACACTGAAGCTTTCTTT
TRBJ1-2,.,TRBV7-8,TRBD1,CASSHGQGDSGYTF,TGTGCCAGCAGCCACGGACAGGGGGACTCTGGCTACACCTTC
TRBJ2-1,.,TRBV7-8,.,CASSPRPDSGAYNEQFF,TGTGCCAGCAGCCCCCGACCGGACAGTGGGGCCTACAATGAGCAGTTCTTC
TRBJ2-5,few,TRBV20-1,.,CSARSSGYQETQYF,TGCAGTGCTAGATCCTCTGGGTACCAAGAGACCCAGTACTTC
TRBJ1-3,.,TRBV6-5,TRBD1,CASSYTGFTGASGNTIYF,TGTGCCAGCAGTTACACCGGCTTTACAGGGGCCTCTGGAAACACCATATATTTT
TRBJ2-1,.,TRBV5-1,TRBD1,CASRQTSDRGYNEQFF,TGCGCCAGCAGACAAACGTCTGACAGGGGTTACAATGAGCAGTTCTTC
TRBJ2-6,.,TRBV4-1,.,CASSQVGWGSGANVLTF,TGCGCCAGCAGCCAAGTGGGGTGGGGCTCTGGGGCCAACGTCCTGACTTTC
TRBJ1-1,few,TRBV27,TRBD1,CASSSYLPTGLNTEAFF,TGTGCCAGCAGTTCCTATCTACCGACAGGGCTGAACACTGAAGCTTTCTTT
TRBJ1-2,.,TRBV12-3/TRBV12-4,.,CASILYGYTF,TGTGCCAGCATCCTCTATGGCTACACCTTC
TRBJ1-2,.,TRBV25-1,.,CASSGPAAYGYTF,TGTGCCAGCAGCGGACCGGCGGCGTATGGCTACACCTTC
TRBJ2-7,many,TRBV5-1,.,CASSFQRGEEQYF,TGCGCCAGCAGCTTCCAGAGAGGGGAAGAGCAGTACTTC
TRBJ2-4,few,TRBV4-1,TRBD2,CASSQGRGLAENIQYF,TGCGCCAGCAGCCAAGGACGAGGACTAGCAGAAAACATTCAGTACTTC
TRBJ2-3,few,TRBV7-9,.,CASSLVTSTDTQYF,TGTGCCAGCAGCTTGGTAACCAGCACAGATACGCAGTATTTT
TRBJ2-3,.,TRBV7-2,.,CASSLPVLRSTDTQYF,TGTGCCAGCAGCTTACCCGTACTAAGAAGCACAGATACGCAGTATTTT
TRBJ2-7,few,TRBV18,.,CASSPPSRGADEQYF,TGTGCCAGCTCACCCCCCTCAAGGGGTGCGGACGAGCAGTACTTC
TRBJ2-3,few,TRBV6-2/TRBV6-3,.,CASEGPEDTQYF,TGTGCCAGCGAGGGCCCCGAAGATACGCAGTATTTT
TRBJ1-2,.,TRBV7-9,.,CASSVPEGRASGYTF,TGTGCCAGCAGCGTTCCTGAAGGCAGGGCTTCTGGCTACACCTTC
TRBJ1-1,few,TRBV7-6,TRBD1,CASSRRDRGIAFF,TGTGCCAGCAGCAGAAGGGACAGGGGTATCGCTTTCTTT